This T cell receptor (beta chain) was profiled in a study of T cell responses to AZD1222 COVID-19 vaccine (dated by TCRdb to the early 2020s). Describing the broader study: AZD1222 recipients whose second dose came at about 4 weeks and those whose second dose came at about 12 weeks were combined into one group, since spike-specific TCR depth and breadth did not differ between the two schedules. A total of 233 trial participants underwent TCR sequencing, of whom more than 200 had received two doses of AZD1222 and roughly 26 had received two doses of the MenACWY control vaccine. Enrollment into the trials was organized by age into subgroups of 18-55, 56-69 and 70-plus years, and those subgroups contained roughly 140, 27 and 60 TCR-sequenced participants, respectively. Study-wide findings and limitations: Because no day 14 peak-response samples were available, the repertoires could be characterized only after the peak T cell response. The whole spike protein was spanned by vaccine-associated CD4 TCRs, and dominant responses were seen in regions 160-218 and 743-854. After two AZD1222 doses, spike-specific TCR breadth and depth were significantly higher than at day 0 and than in MenACWY recipients. The 56-69-year group was small, and its depth increase did not reach significance, likely because of low power. Most participants were white British and females outnumbered males, and the authors suggested that clonal diversity may have been underestimated. Epitopes outside the regions mutated in the B.1.351 and B.1.1.7 variants were reportedly recognized by nearly half of the unique spike-specific TCRs. Conclusions about previously exposed vaccinees are limited because only five to seven AZD1222 recipients were SARS-CoV-2 seropositive at baseline.

This clone showed up just once. The antigen it binds to is not known. Base qualities are not provided; no much larger clone lies one nucleotide away. The CDR3 regions of human TCRbeta chains were analyzed by immunosequencing. The source study handled its data this way. TCRs in the repertoires were compared against a reference library of SARS-CoV-2-specific TCRs that had been generated with the MIRA antigen-specificity platform. Breadth was defined as the fraction of unique TCRs that were SARS-CoV-2-associated, and depth was defined as the fraction of total T cells that were SARS-CoV-2-associated. Using the MIRA data, every spike-specific TCR was mapped to the spike region that the TCR reacted to and assigned to either a CD4 or a CD8 class. Log10-transformed breadth and depth values were compared by one-way ANOVA with Sidak's multiple comparisons tests. TCRdb stores this immuneACCESS table with in-frame sequences only. Part of the clones is absent; in the studies checked, under half of the shortfall reflects unresolved V genes, and no reason is known for the rest. V, J and clone size were drawn from that table, and D and trimming were deduced from the DNA. The sample table holds about 120,000 clones, of which 91% were seen once. Clones ranked in the top ten supply about 5.3% of the sample.

The time point label, read with the paper, signifies: baseline before first vaccination. Vaccinee samples were obtained from the UK trials COV001 and COV002, which included a single-blind randomized controlled phase 2/3 trial of AZD1222 (ChAdOx1 nCoV-19) in healthy adults. Trial participant PBMC samples were collected at day 0 and day 28 after the second dose for TCRbeta chain sequencing. Trimming costs V 2 bases and J 9 bases, and their ends lie 11 bases apart. Measured from the cysteine to the phenylalanine, the CDR3 is 13 residues long. The DNA shown is the 39-base CDR3, in frame from base 1. The germline V gene (reference sequence) specifies MNHNY as CDR1 and SVGAGI as CDR2.

This receptor was identified in an adult in good health. This material consisted of peripheral blood, taken on day 0 of AZD1222 vaccination. The chain couples TRBV6-6 to TRBJ2-1; a weak D assignment points to TRBD1 (6 bases agree). The DNA reads as follows: TGTGCCAGCAGTTACCCCCTGGACAGTGAGCAGTTCTTC. Protein translation: CASSYPLDSEQFF.